These 9 T cell receptor beta chains share one sample of origin, sequenced in a study of CD8 T cells in Susac syndrome. RNA was extracted with the RNeasy kit, and a quantity of about 0.45 to 1 ug was reverse transcribed using random hexamers. TCRdb used MiXCR to reprocess the immunoSEQ multiplex PCR reads, holding one entry per CDR3 protein. The sample holds 95,000 to 150,000 distinct CDR3 sequences, approximately 93% seen once. Sequencing was done on a sample of CD8+ T cells from PBMCs. These receptors were taken from a human donor with multiple sclerosis.

The CDR3 loop reads CSARETGTEDYEQYF. CDR3 coding DNA: TGCAGTGCTAGAGAGACCGGGACAGAAGACTACGAGCAGTACTTC. The gene calls are TRBV20-1 and TRBJ2-7; the match to TRBD1 covers 7 bases. Germline loops: CDR1 DFQATT, CDR2 SNEGSKA (reference sequence). Trimming removed 0 bases from V and 3 bases from J; junction bases left unmatched: 8. This CDR3 has 15 amino acids.

The rearrangement joins TRBV20-1 to TRBJ1-4; TRBD1 matches 7 bases. The CDR3 extends over 13 amino acids. CDR1 is DFQATT and CDR2 is SNEGSKA in the germline V gene (reference sequence). Unmatched junction bases numbered 6, after V lost 6 bases and J lost 5 bases. The CDR3 DNA is TGCAGTGCGCAGGGACAGTCCAATGAAAAACTGTTTTTT. It translates to CSAQGQSNEKLFF.

V and J are TRBV20-1 and TRBJ2-5; TRBD2 might be the D (5 bases). V shed 0 bases and J shed 5 bases, with 25 bases lying between them. The CDR3 has 18 residues. Germline CDR1 reads DFQATT; CDR2 reads SNEGSKA (reference sequence). DNA of the CDR3: TGCAGTGCTAGAGATTCCGGGGTGTCGCTGAACCCCCGGGAGACCCAGTACTTC. Amino acid sequence: CSARDSGVSLNPRETQYF.

In its sample, this clonotype was seen once. The chain has TRBV12-3 or TRBV12-4 and TRBJ2-1; 15 nucleotides align to TRBD2. This CDR3 contains 19 residues. Trimming removed 6 bases from V and 7 bases from J; junction bases left unmatched: 16. CDR3 loop: CASRPGLAGGGSGLNEQFF. CDR3 nucleotide sequence: TGTGCCAGCAGACCGGGACTAGCGGGAGGAGGGTCTGGGTTGAATGAGCAGTTCTTC.

The rearrangement uses TRBV7-2 and TRBJ2-6, with 7 bases lining up with TRBD2. Germline loops: CDR1 SGHTA, CDR2 FQGNSA. CDR3 length: 17 residues. After removal of 8 bases from V and 0 bases from J, the junction contained 10 bases not matched to a gene. This CDR3 reads CASRATSLGSGANVLTF. The CDR3 DNA follows: TGTGCCAGCCGTGCGACTAGCTTGGGCTCTGGGGCCAACGTCCTGACTTTC. The whole variable domain, filled in from reference TRBV7-2 and TRBJ2-6, reads GAGVSQSPSNKVTEKGKDVELRCDPISGHTALYWYRQSLGQGLEFLIYFQGNSAPDKSGLPSDRFSAERTGGSVSTLTIQRTQQEDSAVYLCASRATSLGSGANVLTFGAGSRLTVL.

The rearrangement uses TRBV20-1 and TRBJ2-7; maybe TRBD1 (6 bases). The CDR3 loop spans 13 amino acids. The germline V and J ends were trimmed by 0 bases and 7 bases, with 13 bases remaining between them. CDR1 DFQATT and CDR2 SNEGSKA come from the germline V gene (reference sequence). The CDR3 region is CSARDARGREQYF. The CDR3 DNA reads TGCAGTGCTAGAGATGCCAGGGGTCGGGAGCAGTACTTC.

The V call is TRBV4-1, the J call TRBJ1-5, with a tentative D call TRBD1 (5 bases). The germline CDR1 and CDR2 sequences are MGHRA and YSYEKL. The CDR3 contains 17 residues. The V end was cut by 1 base, the J end by 3 bases, with 16 bases between. The CDR3, as DNA: TGCGCCAGCAGCCAAGGGGGATCGGGACTGATCAATCAGCCCCAGCATTTT. Translated: CASSQGGSGLINQPQHF.

This chain links TRBV5-1 with TRBJ2-1; 11 positions agree with TRBD2. The CDR3 runs to 15 residues. The V gene end was trimmed by 3 bases and the J gene end by 6 bases; junction bases not matched to a gene: 5. Germline-derived CDR1 and CDR2 are SGHRS and YFSETQ. As DNA, the CDR3 is TGCGCCAGCAGCTCGGGACTAGCGGAGGGCAATGAGCAGTTCTTC. This sequence encodes CASSSGLAEGNEQFF.

This sequence joins TRBV15 and TRBJ2-5; no clear D. Looked up from germline, CDR1 is LNHNV and CDR2 is YYDKDF (reference sequence). The CDR3 has 17 residues. The V end lost 0 bases, the J end lost 1 base, and 15 bases lay between the germline ends. The CDR3 loop is CATSRDGPRYIQETQYF. The CDR3 DNA reads as TGTGCCACCAGCAGAGATGGCCCAAGATACATCCAAGAGACCCAGTACTTC.